This T cell receptor beta chain was documented in a study of T cells in localized non-small cell lung cancer. CDR1 is SGHNT and CDR2 is YENEEA in the germline V gene. There are 16 residues in the CDR3. V lost 5 bases to trimming and J lost 8 bases; unmatched junction nucleotides: 8. There are a few counts of this clone. Using immunoSEQ multiplex PCR, the repertoire was profiled, and TCRdb retains in-frame clones only, with some absent. This repertoire shows 1,200 or so clones, about 25% found once; its top ten account for under 30%. This sequence originates from a man aged 40-75 years with stage II squamous cell lung carcinoma. The source was lung tumor tissue, collected before any cancer treatment. The chain couples TRBV11-3 to TRBJ2-1; 14 nucleotides line up with TRBD2. The CDR3 here is CASSTRLAGGQDEQFF. CDR3 coding DNA: TGTGCCAGCAGCACCCGACTAGCGGGAGGGCAAGATGAGCAGTTCTTC.